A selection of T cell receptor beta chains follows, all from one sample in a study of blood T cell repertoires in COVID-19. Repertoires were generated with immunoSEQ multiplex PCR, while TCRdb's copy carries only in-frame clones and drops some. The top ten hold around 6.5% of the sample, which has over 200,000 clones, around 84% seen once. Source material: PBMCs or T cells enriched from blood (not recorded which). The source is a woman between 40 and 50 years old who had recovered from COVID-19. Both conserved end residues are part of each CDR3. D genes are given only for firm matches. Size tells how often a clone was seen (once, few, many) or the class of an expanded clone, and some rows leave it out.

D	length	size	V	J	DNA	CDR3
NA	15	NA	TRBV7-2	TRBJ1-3	TGTGCCAGCAGCTCCACAGGGATCTCTGGAAACACCATATATTTT	CASSSTGISGNTIYF
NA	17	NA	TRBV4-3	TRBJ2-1	TGCGCCAGCAGCCAAGATCACCTTCCGGGAACCTACAATGAGCAGTTCTTC	CASSQDHLPGTYNEQFF
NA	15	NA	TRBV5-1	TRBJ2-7	TGCGCCAGCAGCCCGCAGGGGCTGGGGGTCTACGAGCAGTACTTC	CASSPQGLGVYEQYF
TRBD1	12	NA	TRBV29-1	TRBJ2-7	TGCAGCTCCGGGACAGGGGGCGGCGAGCAGTACTTC	CSSGTGGGEQYF
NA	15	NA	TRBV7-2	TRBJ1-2	TGTGCCAGCAGCTTAGCACCGGGACAACTCTCTGGCTACACCTTC	CASSLAPGQLSGYTF
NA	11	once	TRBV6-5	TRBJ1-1	TGTGCCAGCAAGCGGAACACTGAAGCTTTCTTT	CASKRNTEAFF
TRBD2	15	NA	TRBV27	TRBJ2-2	TGTGCCAGCTACTCACTAGCGGACAACACCGGGGAGCTGTTTTTT	CASYSLADNTGELFF
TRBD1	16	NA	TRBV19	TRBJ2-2	TGTGCCAGTAGCGGCGGGCAGGGGGCGGGCACCGGGGAGCTGTTTTTT	CASSGGQGAGTGELFF
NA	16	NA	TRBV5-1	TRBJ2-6	TGCGCCAGCAGCTTGGATCGTCAGGCTGGGGCCAACGTCCTGACTTTC	CASSLDRQAGANVLTF
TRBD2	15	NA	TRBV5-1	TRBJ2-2	TGCGCCAGCAGCTTGGATAGCGGGAGGGCCGGGGAGCTGTTTTTT	CASSLDSGRAGELFF
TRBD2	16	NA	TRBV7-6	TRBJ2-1	TGTGCCAGCAGCACCTGGACTAGCCGCGATAACAATGAGCAGTTCTTC	CASSTWTSRDNNEQFF
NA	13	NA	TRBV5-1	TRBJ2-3	TGCGCCAGCAGCTTGGCTACCACAGATACGCAGTATTTT	CASSLATTDTQYF
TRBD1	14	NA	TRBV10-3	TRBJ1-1	TGTGCCATCAGTAGGACAGGCATGAACACTGAAGCTTTCTTT	CAISRTGMNTEAFF
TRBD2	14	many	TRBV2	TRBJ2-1	TGTGCCAGCAGTGGCAGCGGGGCCTACAATGAGCAGTTCTTC	CASSGSGAYNEQFF
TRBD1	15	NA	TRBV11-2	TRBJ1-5	TGTGCCAGCAGCTTAGAGGGGACAGAGAATCAGCCCCAGCATTTT	CASSLEGTENQPQHF
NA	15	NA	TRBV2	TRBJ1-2	TGTGCCAGCAGGGGAGGAGGGCCTCAAAACTATGGCTACACCTTC	CASRGGGPQNYGYTF
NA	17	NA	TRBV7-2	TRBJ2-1	TGTGCCAGCAGCCCACGATTGGGGGCTGTCTTGGGTAATGAGCAGTTCTTC	CASSPRLGAVLGNEQFF